The entry that follows covers one TCR beta chain sequence. Its antigen is currently unknown. One entry per CDR3 protein results from TCRdb running MiXCR on the reads. Altogether around 200,000 distinct CDR3 sequences are present, about 18% being singletons, with the ten largest covering 20% to 25%. This sample was taken from a study of T cell repertoires in cytomegalovirus infection. Study overall: It can be stated that public TCR beta signatures indicated CMV infection as well as a matching HLA type. General study findings and limits: Based on cumulative public TCR beta family frequency, carriers of CMV plus the relevant HLA were identified.

J gave up 0 bases and V 10 bases, and 8 bases lay outside the gene matches. There are 15 residues in the CDR3. Germline CDR1 and CDR2: SNHLY and FYNNEI. The chain joins TRBV2 to TRBJ2-1; 8 nucleotides line up with TRBD2. The receptor comes from a human donor in good health (CMV status not recorded). Some clones in this sample may be carry-over from other donors' samples. Sequencing was carried out using CD8+ T cells from PBMCs. The CDR3 DNA is TGTGCCACCGTAGGGCGGGGGGACTCCTACAATGAGCAGTTCTTC. It translates to CATVGRGDSYNEQFF.